The 9 T cell receptor beta chains below were found in one sample sequenced in a study of T cells in localized non-small cell lung cancer. Assay: immunoSEQ multiplex PCR; the TCRdb copy retains only in-frame clones and omits some. Seen here are about 74,000 clones, approximately 84% observed once, and the top ten hold 1% to 1.5%. Sample: peripheral blood, taken before any cancer treatment. The receptors here all came from an older female donor with stage I lung adenocarcinoma.

The rearrangement uses TRBV19 and TRBJ2-7; TRBD2 matches at 9 bases. Germline assignment: CDR1 LNHDA and CDR2 SQIVND (reference sequence). This CDR3 contains 17 residues. The junction had 14 bases not matched to a gene; V was cut back by 4 bases and J by 4 bases. The CDR3 DNA follows: TGTGCCAGTAGTAGGCAGGGGGGAGCTAGCGGGGTTTACGAGCAGTACTTC. Protein: CASSRQGGASGVYEQYF.

The V call is TRBV5-1, the J call TRBJ1-2; 9 nucleotides align to TRBD1. With V trimmed by 3 bases and J by 5 bases, 8 bases remained unmatched. There are 15 residues in the CDR3. Germline CDR1 is SGHRS and CDR2 is YFSETQ. The CDR3: CASSWDPTGGYGYTF. DNA for the CDR3: TGCGCCAGCAGCTGGGACCCGACAGGGGGTTATGGCTACACCTTC.

The V gene is TRBV28, the J gene TRBJ2-3; TRBD1 is a possible D gene (6 bases). Trimming took 6 bases from V and 4 from J, leaving 17 bases between them. The CDR3 extends over 15 amino acids. Germline CDR1 MDHEN, CDR2 SYDVKM. The CDR3 DNA reads as TGTGCCAGCAGGGGCGGAGCTGGGGGCGCAGATACGCAGTATTTT. It is translated as CASRGGAGGADTQYF.

J is TRBJ1-3 and V is TRBV5-1; perhaps TRBD1 as D (6 bases). Looked up from germline, CDR1 is SGHRS and CDR2 is YFSETQ. CDR3 length: 15 amino acids. The V end was cut by 2 bases, the J end by 0 bases, with 9 bases between. CDR3 DNA sequence: TGCGCCAGCAGCTTCACAGGGATCTCTGGAAACACCATATATTTT. Translated, it gives CASSFTGISGNTIYF. Drawing the rest from reference TRBV5-1 and TRBJ1-3, the complete variable domain is KAGVTQTPRYLIKTRGQQVTLSCSPISGHRSVSWYQQTPGQGLQFLFEYFSETQRNKGNFPGRFSGRQFSNSRSEMNVSTLELGDSALYLCASSFTGISGNTIYFGEGSWLTVV.

The genes are TRBV29-1 and TRBJ2-5, with a tentative D call TRBD1 (8 bases). The ends were cut back, 2 bases at V and 4 bases at J, with 14 bases in the middle. CDR3 length: 14 residues. Germline V gives CDR1 SQVTM, CDR2 ANQGSEA. CDR3 protein: CSVEITGGVETQYF. CDR3 bases: TGCAGCGTTGAAATCACAGGGGGGGTAGAGACCCAGTACTTC.

V is TRBV7-2 and J is TRBJ2-5, with 9 bases aligning to TRBD2. The CDR3 contains 15 residues. V lost 3 bases and J lost 2; bases outside the gene matches: 4. The germline gives CDR1 SGHTA, CDR2 FQGNSA. The CDR3 protein is CASSFNSGGQETQYF. In nucleotides, the CDR3 is TGTGCCAGCAGCTTTAATAGCGGGGGTCAAGAGACCCAGTACTTC.

This chain joins TRBV5-1 and TRBJ1-1; perhaps TRBD1 as D (5 bases). The CDR3 is 15 amino acids. Germline V CDR1 and CDR2: SGHRS, YFSETQ. The ends were cut back, 0 bases at V and 5 bases at J, with 14 bases in the middle. In DNA, the CDR3 is TGCGCCAGCAGCTTGGCCCTGGGGGATGGGACTGAAGCTTTCTTT. It encodes CASSLALGDGTEAFF.

This clone was observed a few times. This chain connects TRBV27 to TRBJ2-5; 9 nucleotides agree with TRBD2. Germline CDR1 reads MNHEY; CDR2 reads SMNVEV (reference sequence). V trimming: 2 bases; J trimming: 5 bases; junction bases outside the gene matches: 6. This CDR3 is 15 amino acids long. CDR3 DNA sequence: TGTGCCAGCAGTTTAGGAGCGGGAGGTGGTGAGACCCAGTACTTC. Its protein product is CASSLGAGGGETQYF.

The chain joins TRBV25-1 to TRBJ2-5, with D uncertain. CDR3 size: 14 residues. Between the trimmed V and J ends, which lost 0 bases and 4 bases, there was a span of 9 bases. Germline V gene data show CDR1 as MGHDK and CDR2 as SYGVNS. CDR3 sequence (DNA): TGTGCCAGCAGTGAATATATTATGGGAGAGACCCAGTACTTC. Translated: CASSEYIMGETQYF.